The T cell receptor (beta chain) under discussion was sequenced for a study of T cells in Graves' hyperthyroidism and ophthalmopathy. Study-wide points: Ophthalmopathy onset followed model prediction by a median approximately 6.2 months.

Remarks on this clonotype: Its target is unknown.

It was RNA transcripts that yielded the amplified TCR beta CDR3 regions. TCR CDR3 underwent first-round RT-PCR with the HTBI primer set. TCRdb re-called the multiplex PCR reads with MiXCR, one entry per CDR3 protein. The table has around 490,000 distinct CDR3 sequences, less than 20% seen once. Trimming took 6 bases from V and 2 from J, leaving 16 bases between them. The CDR3 has 16 amino acids. Germline values: CDR1 MDHEN, CDR2 SYDVKM. The receptor was isolated from a man aged 35 to 55 with Graves' ophthalmopathy. V gene TRBV28 combines with J gene TRBJ1-4; possibly TRBD1 for D (5 bases). The sequencing input was blood. CDR3 in amino acids: CASRTREGLTNEKLFF. For the CDR3, the DNA is TGTGCCAGCAGGACCAGGGAGGGCCTCACTAATGAAAAACTGTTTTTT.